These 17 T cell receptor beta chains were sequenced from one sample in a study of beta chain features in type 1 diabetes. Sequencing targeted expressed TCRB transcripts, as all isolated RNA had been reverse transcribed. Sequencing was performed with immunoSEQ multiplex PCR; in TCRdb, only in-frame clones are kept and a portion is missing. Counted here are hundreds of thousands of clones, around 15% occurring once; the ten biggest clones make up 0.07% to 0.095%. The sequenced sample was naive CD4+ T cells from blood. These TCRs come from a man younger than 30 in good health.

This clone occurred a few times. The CDR3 DNA sequence: TGTGCCAGCAGCCCGACGTTCGGCGAGCAGTACTTC. The encoded protein is CASSPTFGEQYF. The rearrangement joins TRBV7-2 to TRBJ2-7; D is unresolved. Germline V gene data show CDR1 as SGHTA and CDR2 as FQGNSA. V was cut by 5 bases and J by 6 bases, with 11 bases left in between. The CDR3 loop spans 12 amino acids.

This clone was observed a handful of times. This chain links TRBV7-9 with TRBJ2-2, with D perhaps assigned TRBD1 or TRBD2 (5 bases each). The V end was cut by 2 bases, the J end by 6 bases, with 13 bases between. Germline lookup yields CDR1 SEHNR and CDR2 FQNEAQ (reference sequence). This CDR3 region has 15 residues. In DNA, the CDR3 is TGTGCCAGCAGCTTATCTGGGGGATACCCCGGGGAGCTGTTTTTT. This sequence encodes CASSLSGGYPGELFF.

This clone came up a few times. CDR3 DNA: TGTGCCAGCAGTTTCCGGGACAGGGGCACCTACGAGCAGTACTTC. Amino acids: CASSFRDRGTYEQYF. The chain is built from TRBV28 and TRBJ2-7, with 10 positions matching TRBD1. The CDR3 sequence is 15 residues long. Germline values: CDR1 MDHEN, CDR2 SYDVKM. V lost 3 bases and J lost 2; bases outside the gene matches: 4.

This clone occurred a few times. V and J are TRBV7-2 and TRBJ2-2; tentative D call: TRBD1 (6 bases). The CDR3 is made up of 14 amino acids. Germline values: CDR1 SGHTA, CDR2 FQGNSA. Trimming cost V 4 bases and J 6 bases, with 12 bases left between them. CDR3 region: CASSSGQFPGELFF. Written as DNA, the CDR3 is TGTGCCAGCAGCTCCGGACAGTTCCCCGGGGAGCTGTTTTTT. Full variable domain (rest looked up from reference TRBV7-2 and TRBJ2-2): GAGVSQSPSNKVTEKGKDVELRCDPISGHTALYWYRQSLGQGLEFLIYFQGNSAPDKSGLPSDRFSAERTGGSVSTLTIQRTQQEDSAVYLCASSSGQFPGELFFGEGSRLTVL.

This clone has more than one count but fewer than ten. The chain uses TRBV4-1 and TRBJ2-7; 8 bases align to TRBD1. Per the germline V gene, CDR1 is MGHRA and CDR2 is YSYEKL. V was clipped by 5 bases and J by 5 bases; unmatched bases: 8. There are 14 residues in the CDR3. This chain's CDR3 is CASSDRGKINEQYF. The CDR3, as DNA: TGCGCCAGCAGCGACAGGGGCAAAATTAACGAGCAGTACTTC.

This clone has a single count. This chain connects TRBV7-9 to TRBJ2-2; a possible D gene is TRBD2 (5 bases). The germline V gene encodes CDR1 SEHNR and CDR2 FQNEAQ (reference sequence). The CDR3 totals 14 residues. V was shortened by 6 bases and J by 5 bases, with 13 bases between the two germline ends. CDR3 sequence reads: CASRLGPWTGELFF. The CDR3 bases are TGTGCCAGCAGACTAGGACCGTGGACCGGGGAGCTGTTTTTT.

In its sample, this clone was seen a few times. The chain joins TRBV5-8 to TRBJ2-1; D remains unclear. The CDR3 contains 17 residues. Germline V lookup: CDR1 SGHTS, CDR2 YDEGEE. Trimming cost V 1 base and J 0 bases, with 14 bases left between them. The CDR3 coding sequence is TGTGCCAGCAGCTTGATGGAATCGACCAGCTCCTACAATGAGCAGTTCTTC. Its protein is CASSLMESTSSYNEQFF.

This clone occurred a few times. Other DNA sequences from this sample encode an identical CDR3 as well. The gene calls are TRBV20-1 and TRBJ1-4, with no clear D. The germline gives CDR1 DFQATT, CDR2 SNEGSKA (reference sequence). Trimming left V 1 base short and J 8 bases short, with 5 bases between. The CDR3 is 11 residues long. CDR3 loop: CSARGGEKLFF. The CDR3 coding sequence is TGCAGTGCTAGAGGAGGGGAAAAACTGTTTTTT.

This clone appeared a few times. This chain links TRBV28 with TRBJ2-1; TRBD2 matches at 8 bases. CDR3 length: 15 residues. The V gene's germline CDR1 is MDHEN and CDR2 SYDVKM. The V segment lost 5 bases and the J segment 7 bases; nucleotides outside the gene matches: 10. In DNA, the CDR3 is TGTGCCAGCAGTCCGGGACTAGGCGTAGTGAATGAGCAGTTCTTC. Translation: CASSPGLGVVNEQFF.

V is TRBV10-1 and J is TRBJ2-4; D is unresolved. This CDR3 has 16 amino acids. V was pared by 2 bases and J by 1 base, with 12 bases between. CDR1 is WNHNN, CDR2 SYGVQD, per germline (reference sequence). CDR3 bases: TGCGCCAGCAGTGAGGCAGCCACCCTCGCCAAAAACATTCAGTACTTC. It is translated as CASSEAATLAKNIQYF.

This sequence joins TRBV10-3 and TRBJ2-4; D unresolved. V lost 2 bases to trimming and J lost 0 bases, with 8 bases between them. The germline gives CDR1 ENHRY, CDR2 SYGVKD. The CDR3 runs to 15 residues. Here the CDR3 reads CAISERGIAKNIQYF. The CDR3 DNA is TGTGCCATCAGTGAGCGCGGAATAGCCAAAAACATTCAGTACTTC.

This clone came up a few times. The gene calls are TRBV5-4 and TRBJ2-5; 8 positions agree with TRBD1. Germline assignment: CDR1 SGHNT and CDR2 YYREEE (reference sequence). V was clipped by 2 bases and J by 2 bases; unmatched bases: 8. This CDR3 comprises 16 residues. CDR3 DNA: TGTGCCAGCAGCTTCGAGGACAGGGTCCAACAAGAGACCCAGTACTTC. Translating gives CASSFEDRVQQETQYF.

DNA of the CDR3: TGCGCCAGCAGCCAAGGTGTTTACCAGTACTTC. As protein: CASSQGVYQYF. The chain is built from TRBV4-1 and TRBJ2-7; D gene unclear. Germline V gives CDR1 MGHRA, CDR2 YSYEKL. V lost 1 base, J lost 10 bases, and 8 bases lay in between. There are 11 residues in the CDR3.

This clone was recorded a few times. The chain joins TRBV18 to TRBJ2-5; D not certain. The ends were cut back, 3 bases at V and 4 bases at J, with 12 bases in the middle. The CDR3 length is 14 residues. CDR1 and CDR2 (germline): KGHSH, LQKENI. CDR3 region: CASSPDRSSETQYF. In DNA form, the CDR3 reads TGTGCCAGCTCACCGGACCGATCCTCAGAGACCCAGTACTTC. The full variable domain, rest sourced from reference TRBV18 and TRBJ2-5, is NAGVMQNPRHLVRRRGQEARLRCSPMKGHSHVYWYRQLPEEGLKFMVYLQKENIIDESGMPKERFSAEFPKEGPSILRIQQVVRGDSAAYFCASSPDRSSETQYFGPGTRLLVL.

This sequence joins TRBV28 and TRBJ2-7; either TRBD1 or TRBD2 may supply D (5 bases each). V was pared by 2 bases and J by 0 bases, with 11 bases between. The CDR3 consists of 15 residues. Looked up from germline, CDR1 is MDHEN and CDR2 is SYDVKM. The CDR3 DNA reads as TGTGCCAGCAGTTTAATGGGACCGCTCTCCTACGAGCAGTACTTC. This translates into CASSLMGPLSYEQYF.

V and J are TRBV4-3 and TRBJ1-1, with D tentatively TRBD1 (6 bases). V shed 1 base and J shed 0 bases, with 12 bases lying between them. The CDR3 is 16 amino acids. The germline V gene encodes CDR1 LGHNA and CDR2 YSLEER. CDR3 sequence reads: CASSQVQGGMNTEAFF. The CDR3 DNA reads TGCGCCAGCAGCCAAGTACAGGGTGGCATGAACACTGAAGCTTTCTTT.

The chain couples TRBV6-5 to TRBJ1-3; 10 bases agree with TRBD1. Germline V gene lookup returns CDR1 MNHEY and CDR2 SVGAGI. The CDR3 runs 15 residues. V lost 5 bases, J lost 2 bases, and 3 bases stayed unmatched. The CDR3 here is CASSPGQGTGNTIYF. CDR3 nucleotide sequence: TGTGCCAGCAGTCCGGGACAGGGGACTGGAAACACCATATATTTT.